Following are 27 T cell receptor beta chains from one sample sequenced in a study of PD-1 blockade in mismatch repair-deficient tumors. TCRdb's copy holds only in-frame clones and misses some; the assay was immunoSEQ multiplex PCR. Of under 15,000 clones listed, roughly 84% are singletons. This material consisted of PBMCs, taken less than 15 weeks after starting pembrolizumab. The receptors originated from an adult with mismatch repair-deficient cancer.

V gene TRBV2 combines with J gene TRBJ2-7; perhaps TRBD1 as D (5 bases). With 2 bases removed from V and 2 bases from J, the gap between germline ends came to 13 bases. Germline V gene data show CDR1 as SNHLY and CDR2 as FYNNEI. The CDR3 is 15 residues long. Here the CDR3 DNA reads TGTGCCAGCAGTGAATCCAGGGATATAACCTACGAGCAGTACTTC. It encodes CASSESRDITYEQYF.

The CDR3 spells CASAGTGTDTQYF. CDR3 coding DNA: TGTGCCAGCGCCGGGACAGGGACAGATACGCAGTATTTT. The V and J genes are TRBV9 and TRBJ2-3, with 9 bases matching TRBD1. The CDR3 consists of 13 residues. The J segment lost 3 bases and the V segment lost 7 bases, leaving 3 bases of the junction unmatched. The germline CDR1 and CDR2 sequences are SGDLS and YYNGEE.

The chain recombines TRBV11-2 with TRBJ2-1; TRBD2 matches 8 bases. The V segment lost 4 bases and the J segment 6 bases; nucleotides outside the gene matches: 8. The CDR3 length is 15 residues. From germline, CDR1 is SGHAT and CDR2 FQNNGV. CDR3 region: CASSSPAGVGNEQFF. The CDR3 DNA is TGTGCCAGCAGCTCTCCAGCGGGAGTCGGCAATGAGCAGTTCTTC.

The rearrangement uses TRBV9 and TRBJ1-2; perhaps TRBD1 as D (5 bases). Germline V gene sequence: CDR1 SGDLS, CDR2 YYNGEE. Trimming pared 2 bases from V and 8 bases from J, leaving 19 bases between. The CDR3 runs to 15 residues. CDR3 in DNA: TGTGCCAGCAGCGTGGGTTGGCAGGGAGGTTCCGGCTACACCTTC. Amino acids: CASSVGWQGGSGYTF.

The chain employs TRBV29-1 and TRBJ2-7, with 8 bases matching TRBD1. The CDR3 sequence is 13 residues long. Germline CDR1 and CDR2: SQVTM and ANQGSEA. The junction had 8 bases not matched to a gene; V was cut back by 4 bases and J by 6 bases. The CDR3 DNA reads as TGCAGCGTTGGTACGGGGACAGGCGGCGAGCAGTACTTC. This sequence encodes CSVGTGTGGEQYF.

In this sample, this clone turned up once. The chain carries TRBV29-1 and TRBJ2-3; perhaps TRBD1 as D (6 bases). The CDR3 is made up of 15 amino acids. CDR1 and CDR2 (germline): SQVTM, ANQGSEA. Trimming stripped 5 bases from V and 3 bases from J, with 18 bases between. CDR3 bases: TGCAGCGTTTCCAGGGGTCAACCACGGACAGATACGCAGTATTTT. The encoded protein is CSVSRGQPRTDTQYF.

In its sample, this clone was seen once. The V call is TRBV5-6, the J call TRBJ2-5; 7 positions agree with TRBD2. Trimming removed 5 bases from V and 4 bases from J; junction bases left unmatched: 8. Germline CDR1 is SGHDT and CDR2 is YYEEEE. This CDR3 spans 14 amino acids. The CDR3 nucleotides are TGTGCCAGCAGGCTTGGGAAGCGGGGAGAGACCCAGTACTTC. It codes for CASRLGKRGETQYF.

The CDR3 protein is CASSWTNNYGYTF. CDR3 coding DNA: TGCGCCAGCAGCTGGACAAATAACTATGGCTACACCTTC. The chain carries TRBV5-1 and TRBJ1-2, with D possibly TRBD1 on 5 matching bases. V lost 3 bases and J 1 base, leaving 7 bases between the germline ends. Per the germline V gene, CDR1 is SGHRS and CDR2 is YFSETQ. The CDR3 spans 13 residues.

The chain has TRBV6-1 and TRBJ1-4; possible D gene TRBD1, 5 bases. Between the trimmed V and J ends, which lost 7 bases and 4 bases, there was a span of 13 bases. CDR3 length: 14 amino acids. Germline V gene lookup returns CDR1 MNHNS and CDR2 SASEGT. The CDR3 region has the DNA TGTGCCAGCAACCCGGGACTGGGTAATGAAAAACTGTTTTTT. Translated: CASNPGLGNEKLFF.

The V call is TRBV2, the J call TRBJ2-1; D uncertain. The V gene lost 9 bases and the J gene lost 4 bases, with 13 bases spanning the gap. The CDR3 sequence is 13 residues long. CDR1 and CDR2 from the germline V gene are SNHLY and FYNNEI. The CDR3 sequence is CARRAPSYNEQFF. The CDR3, as DNA: TGTGCCAGGAGAGCGCCTTCTTACAATGAGCAGTTCTTC.

The rearrangement joins TRBV28 to TRBJ2-7; 7 nucleotides line up with TRBD2. The length of the CDR3 is 13 residues. Germline V gives CDR1 MDHEN, CDR2 SYDVKM. V gave up 8 bases and J gave up 3 bases; unmatched junction bases: 7. CDR3 sequence reads: CASVASGFYEQYF. Written as DNA, the CDR3 is TGTGCCAGCGTAGCTAGCGGCTTCTACGAGCAGTACTTC.

The sample holds a few counts of this clone. The rearrangement uses TRBV13 and TRBJ2-7; TRBD2 might be the D (6 bases). The germline V and J ends were trimmed by 4 bases and 2 bases, with 12 bases remaining between them. The germline V gene encodes CDR1 PRHDT and CDR2 FYEKMQ (reference sequence). The CDR3 totals 14 residues. CDR3 coding DNA: TGTGCCAGCAGCTCAGCGGGTTCCGCCTACGAGCAGTACTTC. This gives the protein CASSSAGSAYEQYF.

The rearrangement links TRBV5-4 to TRBJ2-6; TRBD1 is a possible D gene (6 bases). The V and J ends lost 3 bases and 0 bases respectively, with 10 bases between them. Germline V gives CDR1 SGHNT, CDR2 YYREEE (reference sequence). The CDR3 is made up of 16 amino acids. The CDR3 loop reads CASSWTASSGANVLTF. The CDR3 DNA follows: TGTGCCAGCAGCTGGACAGCCAGCTCTGGGGCCAACGTCCTGACTTTC.

The genes are TRBV21-1 and TRBJ2-3; the DNA was not used to check the table's D call, TRBD1. TRBV21-1 is designated a pseudogene. The CDR3 totals 16 residues. In DNA, the CDR3 is TGTGCCACCGAATGGCCAGGCAGGGGGATCACAGATACGCAGTATTTT. Residues: CATEWPGRGITDTQYF.

The chain is built from TRBV7-9 and TRBJ1-3; the D gene is possibly TRBD1 (6 bases). This CDR3 contains 14 residues. Germline-derived CDR1 and CDR2 are SEHNR and FQNEAQ (reference sequence). Trimming pared 7 bases from V and 0 bases from J, leaving 10 bases between. The CDR3 nucleotides read TGTGCCAGCACCCCAGGGGACTCTGGAAACACCATATATTTT. Amino acids: CASTPGDSGNTIYF.

This clone was counted between two and nine times. The V call is TRBV5-6, the J call TRBJ2-7, with TRBD1 matching 8 bases. Germline-derived CDR1 and CDR2 are SGHDT and YYEEEE. The J segment lost 11 bases and the V segment lost 2 bases, leaving 6 bases of the junction unmatched. CDR3 length: 12 residues. The CDR3 protein is CASSFTTGVKYF. The CDR3 DNA reads TGTGCCAGCAGCTTCACGACAGGGGTAAAGTACTTC.

The rearrangement links TRBV11-1 to TRBJ2-7, with 10 bases that match TRBD2. J lost 2 bases, V lost 2 bases, and 6 bases had no gene match. Germline-derived CDR1 and CDR2 are SGHAT and FQDESV (reference sequence). The CDR3 consists of 16 residues. The CDR3 DNA sequence: TGTGCCAGCAGCTTACGGCGAGCGGGAGGGACCTACGAGCAGTACTTC. Translating it yields CASSLRRAGGTYEQYF.

The chain carries TRBV7-2 and TRBJ2-4, with 11 nucleotides matching TRBD2. The ends lost 4 bases at V and 5 bases at J; junction bases unmatched: 4. The CDR3 is made up of 15 amino acids. Germline CDR1 SGHTA, CDR2 FQGNSA. The CDR3 sequence: CASSSRLAGQNIQYF. DNA for the CDR3: TGTGCCAGCAGCTCCAGACTAGCGGGACAAAACATTCAGTACTTC.

The chain recombines TRBV7-3 with TRBJ2-7; D gene uncertain. V was shortened by 2 bases and J by 0 bases, with 11 bases between the two germline ends. Per germline, CDR1 SGHTA and CDR2 FQGTGA. This CDR3 spans 15 amino acids. CDR3 region: CASSLSSVSSYEQYF. The CDR3 nucleotides are TGTGCCAGCAGCTTATCGTCTGTTTCCTCCTACGAGCAGTACTTC.

J is TRBJ2-7 and V is TRBV10-1; D is ambiguous. Per the germline V gene, CDR1 is WNHNN and CDR2 is SYGVQD (reference sequence). The length of the CDR3 is 14 residues. Trimming shortened V by 6 bases and J by 0 bases, and 12 bases separated the two germline ends. CDR3 sequence reads: CASSRGYSSYEQYF. The CDR3 bases are TGCGCCAGCAGCCGCGGCTATAGCTCCTACGAGCAGTACTTC.

The genes are TRBV21-1 and TRBJ2-7; TRBD2 was called by the table and not checked on the DNA. TRBV21-1 is deemed a pseudogene. The CDR3 sequence is 16 residues long. The CDR3 DNA is TGTGCCAGCAGTCCCTTAGACTTACTAGGGCGGAACGAGCAGTACTTC. Its translation is CASSPLDLLGRNEQYF.

The chain is built from TRBV28 and TRBJ2-2; 10 positions agree with TRBD1. The CDR3 length is 16 residues. Germline assignment: CDR1 MDHEN and CDR2 SYDVKM. With V trimmed by 3 bases and J by 1 base, 2 bases remained unmatched. The CDR3 DNA sequence: TGTGCCAGCAGTTTTGGGACAGGGGTGAACACCGGGGAGCTGTTTTTT. It is translated as CASSFGTGVNTGELFF.

This chain connects TRBV19 to TRBJ1-1; possible D gene TRBD1, 6 bases. This CDR3 has 15 amino acids. The V gene lost 3 bases and the J gene lost 3 bases, with 14 bases spanning the gap. The V gene's germline CDR1 is LNHDA and CDR2 SQIVND (reference sequence). The CDR3 nucleotides are TGTGCCAGTAGTATTGGGCAGGGGATGGACACTGAAGCTTTCTTT. Its translation is CASSIGQGMDTEAFF.

This chain links TRBV19 with TRBJ1-1; D unclear. V was clipped by 5 bases and J by 1 base, with 5 bases between them. Looked up from germline, CDR1 is LNHDA and CDR2 is SQIVND (reference sequence). The CDR3 totals 12 residues. The CDR3, as DNA: TGTGCCAGTAGTTCGGGGAACACTGAAGCTTTCTTT. Amino acids: CASSSGNTEAFF.

The V call is TRBV9, the J call TRBJ2-7, with a weak D call TRBD2 (6 bases). The CDR3 covers 17 residues. The germline V and J ends were trimmed by 4 bases and 4 bases, with 24 bases remaining between them. Per the germline V gene, CDR1 is SGDLS and CDR2 is YYNGEE. CDR3 DNA sequence: TGTGCCAGCAGCCCTCCCCCGGGCACTAGCAGACGATACGAGCAGTACTTC. Its protein is CASSPPPGTSRRYEQYF. The entire variable domain, with the rest obtained from reference TRBV9 and TRBJ2-7, is as follows: DSGVTQTPKHLITATGQRVTLRCSPRSGDLSVYWYQQSLDQGLQFLIQYYNGEERAKGNILERFSAQQFPDLHSELNLSSLELGDSALYFCASSPPPGTSRRYEQYFGPGTRLTVT.

The chain has TRBV9 and TRBJ2-2, with 9 positions matching TRBD2. The germline gives CDR1 SGDLS, CDR2 YYNGEE. This CDR3 comprises 16 residues. Unmatched junction bases numbered 6, after V lost 0 bases and J lost 6 bases. This CDR3 is CASSVGLAGVSGELFF. The CDR3 nucleotides read TGTGCCAGCAGCGTAGGATTAGCGGGAGTGTCCGGGGAGCTGTTTTTT.

This sequence joins TRBV9 and TRBJ2-1, with a weak D call TRBD2 (6 bases). Trimming removed 2 bases at V and 0 bases at J, with 12 bases between. The CDR3 runs 16 residues. The germline gives CDR1 SGDLS, CDR2 YYNGEE. The CDR3 sequence: CASSVGLTSSYNEQFF. For the CDR3, the DNA is TGTGCCAGCAGCGTGGGACTTACAAGCTCCTACAATGAGCAGTTCTTC.